The 27 T cell receptor beta chains in this list originate from one sample, sequenced in a study of early T cells in non-severe SARS-CoV-2 infection (dated by TCRdb to the early 2020s). The protocol used for the library was 5' RACE. Sequencing took place on a NextSeq 500. TCRdb reworked the public reads: Q25 trimming with fastp, MiXCR clone assembly, productive beta chains retained. Every distinct CDR3 protein forms one entry, paired with its most common genes and DNA. This sample has some 19,000 distinct CDR3 sequences in its table, and 4.2% of those were observed once. The ten most abundant clones make up 7.2% of the sample. Sequenced material: whole blood. All receptors derive from an adult who was a healthcare worker with PCR-confirmed SARS-CoV-2 infection or an uninfected control (not recorded which).

The sample holds many counts of this clonotype. The gene calls are TRBV6-2 or TRBV6-3 and TRBJ2-2, with TRBD2 matching over 7 bases. Germline V CDR1 and CDR2: MNHEY, SVGEGT. After removal of 5 bases from V and 1 base from J, the junction contained 4 bases not matched to a gene. There are 15 residues in the CDR3. CDR3 residues: CASSLSGWNTGELFF. The CDR3 DNA reads TGTGCCAGCAGTCTTAGCGGGTGGAACACCGGGGAGCTGTTTTTT.

The rearrangement uses TRBV5-1 and TRBJ2-1; 8 bases agree with TRBD2. Trimming removed 4 bases from V and 2 bases from J; junction bases left unmatched: 8. Germline V gene data show CDR1 as SGHRS and CDR2 as YFSETQ. CDR3 length equals 16 residues. The CDR3 sequence is CASSTAYGGAYNEQFF. The CDR3 nucleotides are TGCGCCAGCAGCACCGCCTACGGGGGGGCCTACAATGAGCAGTTCTTC.

In its sample, this clonotype was seen many times. This chain connects TRBV4-2 to TRBJ2-3; D gene ambiguous. The ends were cut back, 0 bases at V and 1 base at J, with 8 bases in the middle. The CDR3 loop spans 15 amino acids. The germline V gene encodes CDR1 LGHNA and CDR2 YNFKEQ. CDR3 protein: CASSQDQWGTDTQYF. CDR3 DNA: TGTGCCAGCAGCCAAGATCAATGGGGCACAGATACGCAGTATTTT.

Ten or more counts support this clonotype. The rearrangement links TRBV29-1 to TRBJ2-1; 8 bases map to TRBD1. This CDR3 contains 10 residues. The V gene end was trimmed by 6 bases and the J gene end by 13 bases; junction bases not matched to a gene: 5. Germline CDR1 and CDR2: SQVTM and ANQGSEA. CDR3: CSVEPGGQFF. The CDR3 nucleotides are TGCAGCGTCGAGCCAGGGGGCCAGTTCTTC.

There are many counts of this clonotype. This chain joins TRBV7-9 and TRBJ1-1; D uncertain. This CDR3 has 14 residues. CDR1 is SEHNR, CDR2 FQNEAQ, per germline (reference sequence). Trimming took 5 bases from V and 1 from J, leaving 11 bases between them. This CDR3 is CASSRVTANTEAFF. The CDR3 nucleotides read TGTGCCAGCAGCCGGGTTACAGCGAACACTGAAGCTTTCTTT.

The sample holds many counts of this clonotype. This CDR3 is CSASLAGPQDTQYF. CDR3 nucleotide sequence: TGCAGTGCTAGCCTCGCGGGGCCCCAGGATACGCAGTATTTT. The chain is built from TRBV20-1 and TRBJ2-3; D possibly corresponds to TRBD2 (6 bases). Germline lookup yields CDR1 DFQATT and CDR2 SNEGSKA (reference sequence). This CDR3 comprises 14 residues. Between the trimmed V and J ends, which lost 3 bases and 6 bases, there was a span of 16 bases.

This clonotype was found many times. The genes are TRBV6-4 and TRBJ2-2, with D perhaps given as TRBD1 or TRBD2 (5 bases each). Germline values: CDR1 MRHNA, CDR2 SNTAGT. This CDR3 contains 16 residues. V was pared by 4 bases and J by 4 bases, with 16 bases between. CDR3 DNA sequence: TGTGCCAGCAGTGTCAGCAGGGCAAGCGGCACCGGGGAGCTGTTTTTT. The encoded protein is CASSVSRASGTGELFF.

This chain joins TRBV25-1 and TRBJ1-2; D is uncertain. The germline gives CDR1 MGHDK, CDR2 SYGVNS. The CDR3 is made up of 13 amino acids. The V end lost 4 bases, the J end lost 8 bases, and 14 bases lay between the germline ends. The CDR3 DNA reads TGTGCCAGCAGTGCCCCGACTGTGGCGGGCTACACCTTC. As protein: CASSAPTVAGYTF.

This clonotype was counted many times. The chain carries TRBV5-1 and TRBJ1-3; 7 nucleotides match TRBD1. V gave up 2 bases and J gave up 10 bases; unmatched junction bases: 12. This CDR3 contains 15 residues. The germline V gene encodes CDR1 SGHRS and CDR2 YFSETQ. Here the CDR3 DNA reads TGCGCCAGCAGCTTTCAAGGGACAGCGAGAGAGACCATATATTTT. It is translated as CASSFQGTARETIYF.

In its sample, this clonotype was seen many times. The gene calls are TRBV7-6 and TRBJ1-1; D uncertain. Trimming removed 1 base at V and 1 base at J, with 7 bases between. Per germline, CDR1 SGHVS and CDR2 FNYEAQ. The CDR3 is 14 residues long. The CDR3 region has the DNA TGTGCCAGCAGCTTAGACCCCAGGAACACTGAAGCTTTCTTT. Amino acids: CASSLDPRNTEAFF.

The rearrangement uses TRBV7-2 and TRBJ2-3; D not certain. Trimming shortened V by 1 base and J by 10 bases, and 9 bases separated the two germline ends. Germline V gives CDR1 SGHTA, CDR2 FQGNSA. The CDR3 is 12 amino acids. The CDR3 DNA reads as TGTGCCAGCAGCTTAGATCTAGAACCGCAGTATTTT. This translates into CASSLDLEPQYF.

This clonotype was seen many times. V gene TRBV20-1 combines with J gene TRBJ1-4, with 10 bases matching TRBD1. Trimming took 5 bases from V and 15 from J; bases not matched to a gene: 15. Germline CDR1 DFQATT, CDR2 SNEGSKA (reference sequence). The CDR3 sequence is 14 residues long. DNA for the CDR3: TGCAGTGCTCAGACCGGGACAGGGGCCTCAGGAATGTTTTTT. It specifies CSAQTGTGASGMFF.

This clonotype showed up many times. DNA of the CDR3: TGTGCCAGTATAGCGGGACGGACCTTCTCTAACTATGGCTACACCTTC. It encodes CASIAGRTFSNYGYTF. This chain links TRBV19 with TRBJ1-2; tentative D call: TRBD1 (5 bases). The germline V gene has CDR1 LNHDA and CDR2 SQIVND (reference sequence). The CDR3 length is 16 residues. Trimming removed 7 bases from V and 0 bases from J, with 18 bases in between. The whole variable domain, filled in from reference TRBV19 and TRBJ1-2, reads DGGITQSPKYLFRKEGQNVTLSCEQNLNHDAMYWYRQDPGQGLRLIYYSQIVNDFQKGDIAEGYSVSREKKESFPLTVTSAQKNPTAFYLCASIAGRTFSNYGYTFGSGTRLTVV.

This clonotype was counted many times. V and J are TRBV7-6 and TRBJ2-3; D tentatively fits TRBD1 or TRBD2 (5 bases each). The germline CDR1 and CDR2 sequences are SGHVS and FNYEAQ. The V gene lost 2 bases and the J gene lost 5 bases, with 8 bases spanning the gap. This CDR3 has 13 residues. CDR3 region: CASSLPGLDTQYF. The DNA of the CDR3 is TGTGCCAGCAGCTTACCGGGGCTAGATACGCAGTATTTT.

This clonotype showed up many times. The chain uses TRBV4-2 and TRBJ1-1, with D unresolved. This CDR3 has 13 residues. V shed 1 base and J shed 7 bases, with 10 bases lying between them. CDR1 is LGHNA, CDR2 YNFKEQ, per germline. For the CDR3, the DNA is TGTGCCAGCAGCCAAGTTGCCCAGATTGAAGCTTTCTTT. Translation gives CASSQVAQIEAFF.

This clonotype was found a few times. V and J are TRBV11-2 and TRBJ2-7; 8 nucleotides align to TRBD2. The CDR3 is made up of 16 amino acids. Per germline, CDR1 SGHAT and CDR2 FQNNGV. Trimming took 4 bases from V and 3 from J; bases not matched to a gene: 11. The CDR3 region has the DNA TGTGCCAGCAGCTCCACCCTCCCGGGAGGGAACTACGAGCAGTACTTC. This sequence encodes CASSSTLPGGNYEQYF.

V usage is TRBV11-2 and J usage is TRBJ2-7; unclear D gene. V was trimmed by 0 bases and J by 13 bases, leaving 10 bases between them. From germline, CDR1 is SGHAT and CDR2 FQNNGV. The CDR3 has 11 residues. This CDR3 reads CASSLEWRIYF. CDR3 DNA sequence: TGTGCCAGCAGCTTAGAGTGGCGGATCTACTTC. The complete variable domain, with remaining parts taken from reference TRBV11-2 and TRBJ2-7, reads EAGVAQSPRYKIIEKRQSVAFWCNPISGHATLYWYQQILGQGPKLLIQFQNNGVVDDSQLPKDRFSAERLKGVDSTLKIQPAKLEDSAVYLCASSLEWRIYFGPGTRLTVT.

This clonotype was detected many times. The V gene is TRBV11-2, the J gene TRBJ1-2; D call uncertain. The CDR3 is made up of 11 amino acids. Germline values: CDR1 SGHAT, CDR2 FQNNGV. Trimming took 3 bases from V and 8 from J, leaving 7 bases between them. The CDR3, as DNA: TGTGCCAGCAGCTTTAGAGGCGGCTACACCTTC. It encodes CASSFRGGYTF.

The sample holds many counts of this clonotype. The J gene is TRBJ1-2, the V gene TRBV10-3; possible D gene TRBD1, 6 bases. The CDR3 sequence is 15 residues long. Germline lookup yields CDR1 ENHRY and CDR2 SYGVKD. V was shortened by 0 bases and J by 3 bases, with 11 bases between the two germline ends. CDR3 sequence: CAISESNREDYGYTF. CDR3 sequence (DNA): TGTGCCATCAGTGAGTCGAACAGGGAGGACTATGGCTACACCTTC.

This clonotype came up many times. The rearrangement uses TRBV29-1 and TRBJ1-5, with 7 bases matching TRBD1. The CDR3 runs 14 residues. Germline values: CDR1 SQVTM, CDR2 ANQGSEA. Germline trimming cut 4 bases from V and 0 bases from J; bases unmatched to any gene: 3. The DNA for the CDR3 is TGCAGCGTTGGGGGACAGAATAGCAATCAGCCCCAGCATTTT. Its protein product is CSVGGQNSNQPQHF.

The chain recombines TRBV30 with TRBJ1-4; D remains ambiguous. Germline CDR1 reads GTSNPN; CDR2 reads SVGIG (reference sequence). The V gene lost 5 bases and the J gene lost 7 bases, with 11 bases spanning the gap. The CDR3 is 12 amino acids. CDR3 DNA: TGTGCCTGGGGAGAGGGTGGTGAAAAACTGTTTTTT. It codes for CAWGEGGEKLFF.

This clonotype has ten or more counts. V and J are TRBV6-6 and TRBJ2-3; 7 positions agree with TRBD1. CDR1 MNHNY and CDR2 SVGAGI come from the germline V gene (reference sequence). V was clipped by 6 bases and J by 3 bases; unmatched bases: 9. The CDR3 extends over 15 amino acids. In DNA form, the CDR3 reads TGTGCCAGCAGACCCCAGACAGGGCCGACAGATACGCAGTATTTT. Protein product: CASRPQTGPTDTQYF.

This clonotype was counted ten times or more. This sequence joins TRBV4-3 and TRBJ2-2, with TRBD1 matching 7 bases. Trimming cost V 4 bases and J 2 bases; bases outside gene matches: 7. Germline CDR1 and CDR2: LGHNA and YSLEER. CDR3 length: 16 residues. CDR3 sequence (DNA): TGCGCCAGCAGCCCCCTGACAGGGTTCAACACCGGGGAGCTGTTTTTT. This translates into CASSPLTGFNTGELFF.

This clonotype was found many times. V usage is TRBV3-1 and J usage is TRBJ2-2, with 10 positions matching TRBD2. J was trimmed by 8 bases and V by 4 bases; bases with no gene match: 10. The CDR3 is 16 amino acids. Germline V gives CDR1 LGHDT, CDR2 YNNKEL (reference sequence). The CDR3 region is CASSRRLAGTLGELFF. CDR3 nucleotide sequence: TGTGCCAGCAGCCGAAGACTAGCGGGTACTCTTGGGGAGCTGTTTTTT.

This clonotype appeared many times. This chain joins TRBV6-2 or TRBV6-3 and TRBJ2-3; TRBD2 matches at 8 bases. With V trimmed by 6 bases and J by 2 bases, 13 bases remained unmatched. The CDR3 is 17 residues long. CDR1 MNHEY and CDR2 SVGEGT come from the germline V gene. CDR3 loop: CASREDEVAGFTDTQYF. The CDR3 nucleotides are TGTGCCAGCAGAGAAGACGAAGTAGCGGGATTCACAGATACGCAGTATTTT.

The CDR3 nucleotides are TGTGCCAGCAAGGGCTCCTACAATGAGCAGTTCTTC. It translates to CASKGSYNEQFF. The chain carries TRBV6-1 and TRBJ2-1; D unclear. Looked up from germline, CDR1 is MNHNS and CDR2 is SASEGT. V lost 7 bases and J 0 bases, leaving 4 bases between the germline ends. This CDR3 has 12 residues.

This chain uses TRBV27 with TRBJ2-3, with D perhaps TRBD2 (6 bases). V was shortened by 8 bases and J by 9 bases, with 18 bases between the two germline ends. CDR1 and CDR2 (germline): MNHEY, SMNVEV (reference sequence). The CDR3 covers 13 residues. The CDR3 sequence: CASRDSAERTQYF. The CDR3, as DNA: TGTGCCAGCCGGGACTCGGCGGAAAGAACGCAGTATTTT.